This T cell receptor beta chain was documented in a study of T cells in Graves' hyperthyroidism and ophthalmopathy. V lost 8 bases and J lost 5, with 16 bases in between. CDR1 and CDR2 (germline): LNHNV, YYDKDF (reference sequence). The CDR3 is made up of 13 amino acids. Notes on the study in general: Most thyroid clonotypes that were expanded above 0.001 also turned up in blood.

Stability of Graves' hyperthyroidism was defined as absent ophthalmopathy progression within 18 months. Subjects aged 18 to 65 presented with newly diagnosed hyperthyroidism of less than 2 months' duration. There are many counts of this clonotype. What it binds is not known. Regions amplified from RNA transcripts were the TCR beta CDR3 regions. A first-round RT-PCR of the TCR CDR3 used the HTBI primer set. Via MiXCR, TCRdb re-called the multiplex PCR reads, giving one row per CDR3 protein. The data contain a few hundred thousand distinct CDR3 sequences, around 21% of them singletons. Sequencing was performed on blood. J is TRBJ2-7 and V is TRBV15; possibly TRBD2 for D (6 bases). This TCR came from a man younger than 35 with Graves' hyperthyroidism. In DNA, the CDR3 is TGTGCCACCGCTTACGGGGGAGGAAACGAGCAGTACTTC. Protein sequence: CATAYGGGNEQYF.